This is a list of T cell receptor beta chains from one sample in a study of T cell responses to AZD1222 COVID-19 vaccine. Assay: immunoSEQ multiplex PCR; the TCRdb copy retains only in-frame clones and omits some. This sample has 150,000 to 200,000 clones, with more than 85% found just once. This specimen was peripheral blood, taken on day 0 of AZD1222 vaccination. Source of these receptors: an adult in good health. The conserved cysteine and the conserved F or W are not part of the CDR3 here. The order of the fields is V gene, J gene, CDR3 protein.

TRBV5-1	TRBJ2-7	ASSEGGTTSYEQY
TRBV7-3	TRBJ2-7	ASSLSQGYEQY
TRBV2	TRBJ2-1	ASSEHISGGGEQF
TRBV5-1	TRBJ2-5	ASSLDGRNQETQY
TRBV30	TRBJ2-5	AWSGGGLRQETQY
TRBV27	TRBJ2-1	ASSPDRTSGSNEQF
TRBV29-1	TRBJ1-4	SVNRGSNEKLF
TRBV15	TRBJ2-1	ATSRDGGAEDEQF
TRBV2	TRBJ1-1	ASTGRDRGDTEAF
TRBV18	TRBJ2-7	ASSPGVAYEQY